This record concerns one T cell receptor beta chain sequence. As yet, its antigen is unknown. The CDR3 contains 16 residues. V dropped 4 bases and J dropped 3; count of bases not matched to a gene: 4. The germline gives CDR1 MGHRA, CDR2 YSYEKL. Amplification used 60 Vbeta primers and 13 Jbeta primers. The table came from immunoSEQ multiplex PCR; TCRdb's copy has only in-frame clones and leaves some out. Altogether 95,000 to 150,000 clones are present, approximately 84% being singletons, with the ten largest covering 3% to 4%. The data were obtained in a study of cytomegalovirus exposure and HLA in healthy donors. Study overall: An early data release held 70 million to 90 million unique TCRs from HLA-typed donors.

Findings and limits, study-wide: Presence/absence analyses took donor sequencing depth as roughly uniform.

The V gene is TRBV4-1, the J gene TRBJ2-2; the match to TRBD1 covers 11 bases. The sequence was collected from a man aged 18 to 30 in good health and CMV-seropositive. The sample comprised PBMCs. The CDR3 is CASSRGDRGYTGELFF. The CDR3 bases are TGCGCCAGCAGCCGAGGGGACAGGGGGTACACCGGGGAGCTGTTTTTT.